This is a list of T cell receptor beta chains from one sample in a study of CD8+ T cells in alopecia areata. Assay: immunoSEQ multiplex PCR; the TCRdb copy retains only in-frame clones and omits some. The sample carries approximately 100,000 clones, 85% to 90% recorded once. This sample comprised CD8+ T cells sorted from blood, obtained at approximately week 30, from a patient treated with tofacitinib. Source of these receptors: a human donor with alopecia areata. CDR3s include the opening cysteine and the closing phenylalanine or tryptophan. The D gene is left open where the match is weak. Where a row states a size, it is once, few, many or the class of an expanded clone; other rows omit it.

D	V	size	J	CDR3	DNA
.	TRBV19	.	TRBJ1-1	CASSRAGANTEAFF	TGTGCCAGTAGTCGGGCAGGGGCGAACACTGAAGCTTTCTTT
.	TRBV30	.	TRBJ1-2	CAWTVTGSYGYTF	TGTGCCTGGACGGTAACAGGGTCCTATGGCTACACCTTC
TRBD1	TRBV4-1	.	TRBJ2-7	CASSQERTGPGLHEQYF	TGCGCCAGCAGCCAAGAAAGGACAGGGCCAGGCCTTCACGAGCAGTACTTC
.	TRBV27	.	TRBJ2-4	CASSVGDGTKNIQYF	TGTGCCAGCAGTGTGGGGGACGGAACCAAAAACATTCAGTACTTC
.	TRBV5-4	.	TRBJ2-3	CASSLDEGVSDTQYF	TGTGCCAGCAGCTTGGATGAAGGGGTGTCAGATACGCAGTATTTT
TRBD2	TRBV5-1	.	TRBJ2-1	CASKSSGPSYNEQFF	TGCGCCAGCAAATCTAGCGGCCCCTCCTACAATGAGCAGTTCTTC
TRBD2	TRBV4-1	.	TRBJ2-3	CASSQGLAGGGDTQYF	TGCGCCAGCAGCCAAGGGCTAGCGGGAGGAGGGGATACGCAGTATTTT
TRBD1	TRBV5-1	.	TRBJ1-2	CASSSLDRSAYGYTF	TGCGCCAGCAGCTCCTTGGACAGGTCTGCCTATGGCTACACCTTC
TRBD2	TRBV7-9	.	TRBJ2-6	CARAAGAGANVLTF	TGTGCCAGAGCCGCGGGAGCGGGGGCCAACGTCCTGACTTTC
TRBD1	TRBV6-1	.	TRBJ1-2	CASSEGRVQGTHYGYTF	TGTGCCAGCAGTGAAGGGAGGGTACAGGGGACCCACTATGGCTACACCTTC
TRBD1	TRBV7-9	.	TRBJ1-1	CASSFGQGNTEAFF	TGTGCCAGCAGCTTTGGACAGGGGAACACTGAAGCTTTCTTT
TRBD1	TRBV9	.	TRBJ2-5	CASSVSGTGTVYF	TGTGCCAGCAGCGTATCCGGAACCGGGACAGTCTACTTC
TRBD1	TRBV29-1	.	TRBJ2-2	CSAAYRGNTGELFF	TGCAGCGCGGCATACAGGGGAAACACCGGGGAGCTGTTTTTT
TRBD1	TRBV27	.	TRBJ2-7	CASTSLGTGTYEQYF	TGTGCCAGCACATCGCTGGGGACAGGGACCTACGAGCAGTACTTC
.	TRBV11-1	.	TRBJ1-1	CASSPSAAEAFF	TGTGCCAGCAGCCCAAGTGCCGCGGAAGCTTTCTTT
TRBD2	TRBV7-9	few	TRBJ2-1	CASSGEREWNEQFF	TGTGCCAGCAGCGGGGAGCGGGAATGGAATGAGCAGTTCTTC
.	TRBV9	.	TRBJ2-1	CASSVGGYSSYNEQFF	TGTGCCAGCAGCGTAGGGGGCTACAGCTCCTACAATGAGCAGTTCTTC
TRBD1	TRBV29-1	.	TRBJ1-4	CSVEEGTGTEKLFF	TGCAGCGTTGAAGAAGGGACAGGGACTGAAAAACTGTTTTTT
.	TRBV27	.	TRBJ2-1	CASSLSGNEQFF	TGTGCCAGCAGTTTATCGGGCAATGAGCAGTTCTTC
TRBD2	TRBV27	.	TRBJ2-1	CASSGSSGTYNEQFF	TGTGCCAGCAGTGGATCTAGCGGGACCTACAATGAGCAGTTCTTC
TRBD2	TRBV11-2	.	TRBJ2-2	CASSYSGTSGRTGELFF	TGTGCCAGCAGCTACTCCGGGACTAGCGGACGAACCGGGGAGCTGTTTTTT
.	TRBV7-8	.	TRBJ2-1	CASSLEVGRGWFF	TGTGCCAGCAGCCTCGAGGTCGGGAGAGGGTGGTTCTTC
TRBD2	TRBV7-3	.	TRBJ2-5	CASSPGASGMETQYF	TGTGCCAGCAGCCCCGGGGCTAGCGGGATGGAGACCCAGTACTTC
TRBD2	TRBV4-1	.	TRBJ2-1	CASSQRTSGLSNEQFF	TGCGCCAGCAGCCAACGGACTAGCGGCCTAAGTAATGAGCAGTTCTTC
TRBD2	TRBV5-1	.	TRBJ2-7	CASSSETSGSNPYEQYF	TGCGCCAGCAGTTCCGAGACTAGCGGGAGCAATCCCTACGAGCAGTACTTC
TRBD1	TRBV7-9	.	TRBJ2-7	CASSYPSGTGRADEQYF	TGTGCCAGCAGCTATCCCTCCGGGACAGGGAGGGCAGACGAGCAGTACTTC
.	TRBV27	.	TRBJ1-1	CASSLRANTEAFF	TGTGCCAGCAGTTTAAGGGCCAACACTGAAGCTTTCTTT
.	TRBV28	.	TRBJ1-1	CASSEGERGTEAFF	TGTGCCAGCAGCGAGGGGGAGAGAGGGACTGAAGCTTTCTTT
.	TRBV27	.	TRBJ2-7	CASSPGPKPHEQYF	TGTGCCAGCAGCCCGGGTCCTAAGCCCCACGAGCAGTACTTC
.	TRBV30	.	TRBJ2-3	CAWVPEEAISTDTQYF	TGTGCCTGGGTCCCGGAAGAAGCCATCAGCACAGATACGCAGTATTTT
.	TRBV11-2	.	TRBJ2-5	CASSLDLETQYF	TGTGCCAGCAGCTTAGATCTAGAGACCCAGTACTTC
.	TRBV19	few	TRBJ1-3	CASSTITGPGNTIYF	TGTGCCAGTAGTACAATAACAGGGCCTGGAAACACCATATATTTT
.	TRBV5-1	.	TRBJ2-7	CASSPLNEGSYEQYF	TGCGCCAGCAGTCCCCTTAACGAGGGATCCTACGAGCAGTACTTC
TRBD1	TRBV29-1	.	TRBJ2-1	CSVGDSSSNEQFF	TGCAGCGTTGGGGACAGCTCGTCGAATGAGCAGTTCTTC
TRBD1	TRBV5-1	.	TRBJ2-3	CASTLGQGADTQYF	TGCGCCAGTACCCTGGGACAGGGTGCAGATACGCAGTATTTT
.	TRBV6-5	.	TRBJ1-1	CASSYGGSPEAFF	TGTGCCAGCAGTTACGGGGGGAGCCCTGAAGCTTTCTTT
.	TRBV7-6	.	TRBJ2-5	CASSLAGLRESGETQYF	TGTGCCAGCAGCTTAGCGGGGCTACGGGAAAGTGGAGAGACCCAGTACTTC
.	TRBV25-1	.	TRBJ1-1	CASSEAGSHTEAFF	TGTGCCAGCAGTGAAGCAGGTTCGCACACTGAAGCTTTCTTT
TRBD1	TRBV6-6	.	TRBJ2-7	CASSPVGDSTYEQYF	TGTGCCAGCAGCCCAGTGGGGGACAGCACCTACGAGCAGTACTTC
TRBD2	TRBV9	.	TRBJ2-1	CASSTGTSGEQFF	TGTGCCAGCAGCACAGGGACTAGCGGTGAGCAGTTCTTC
.	TRBV4-1	.	TRBJ1-1	CASSQGPTEAFF	TGCGCCAGCAGCCAAGGGCCCACTGAAGCTTTCTTT
.	TRBV7-9	.	TRBJ2-1	CASSLVFENEQFF	TGTGCCAGCAGCTTAGTTTTCGAAAATGAGCAGTTCTTC
.	TRBV6-6	few	TRBJ2-1	CANSFSDRSGYNEQFF	TGTGCCAACTCCTTTTCCGACAGGTCTGGGTACAATGAGCAGTTCTTC
.	TRBV4-1	.	TRBJ1-5	CASSPEGQPEKRSNQPQHF	TGCGCCAGCAGCCCTGAAGGACAGCCCGAGAAGCGGAGCAATCAGCCCCAGCATTTT
TRBD2	TRBV10-3	.	TRBJ2-3	CAIIRRRARGVKDTQYF	TGTGCCATCATCAGGCGTCGTGCCCGGGGGGTTAAAGATACGCAGTATTTT
TRBD2	TRBV4-1	.	TRBJ2-7	CASSVSGVIHEQYF	TGCGCCAGCAGCGTTAGCGGGGTTATCCACGAGCAGTACTTC
.	TRBV6-5	.	TRBJ1-1	CASSYSLNTEAFF	TGTGCCAGCAGTTACTCGTTGAACACTGAAGCTTTCTTT
.	TRBV9	few	TRBJ1-1	CASSVGTENTEAFF	TGTGCCAGCAGCGTAGGAACAGAGAACACTGAAGCTTTCTTT
TRBD1	TRBV5-1	.	TRBJ2-7	CASSLRDRDRDIYEQYF	TGCGCCAGCAGCTTAAGAGACCGGGACAGGGACATCTACGAGCAGTACTTC
.	TRBV5-6	.	TRBJ1-1	CASSPRDGDTEAFF	TGTGCCAGCAGCCCCCGGGACGGGGACACTGAAGCTTTCTTT
.	TRBV7-8	.	TRBJ2-3	CASSARDQLTDTQYF	TGTGCCAGCAGCGCCAGGGACCAACTTACAGATACGCAGTATTTT
TRBD1	TRBV6-1	.	TRBJ1-1	CASRDRGNTEAFF	TGTGCCAGCAGAGACAGGGGGAACACTGAAGCTTTCTTT
.	TRBV27	once	TRBJ1-2	CASGGWGGGYTF	TGTGCCAGCGGCGGGTGGGGAGGTGGCTACACCTTC